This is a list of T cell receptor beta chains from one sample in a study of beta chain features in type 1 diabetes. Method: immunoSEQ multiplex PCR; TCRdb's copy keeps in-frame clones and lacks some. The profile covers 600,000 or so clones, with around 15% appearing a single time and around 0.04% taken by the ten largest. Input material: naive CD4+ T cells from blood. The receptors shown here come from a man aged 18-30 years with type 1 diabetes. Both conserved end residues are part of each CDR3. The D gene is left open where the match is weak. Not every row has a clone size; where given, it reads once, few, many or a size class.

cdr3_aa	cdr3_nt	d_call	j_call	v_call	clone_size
CAWRPGTRNPYEQYF	TGTGCCTGGAGACCCGGGACTAGGAATCCCTACGAGCAGTACTTC	TRBD2	TRBJ2-7	TRBV30	NA
CASTADMAQETQYF	TGTGCCAGCACCGCCGACATGGCCCAAGAGACCCAGTACTTC	NA	TRBJ2-5	TRBV28	NA
CASSEGTAGNTIYF	TGTGCCAGCAGCGAGGGGACAGCTGGAAACACCATATATTTT	TRBD1	TRBJ1-3	TRBV9	few
CAWSVLADTQYF	TGTGCCTGGAGTGTATTGGCAGATACGCAGTATTTT	NA	TRBJ2-3	TRBV30	few
CASTLKGTGANVLTF	TGTGCCAGCACTCTAAAGGGAACTGGGGCCAACGTCCTGACTTTC	NA	TRBJ2-6	TRBV6-6	few
CASSFSAYSGNTIYF	TGTGCCAGCAGCTTTTCCGCGTACTCTGGAAACACCATATATTTT	NA	TRBJ1-3	TRBV7-9	few
CAWSQGPSSEQYF	TGTGCCTGGAGCCAAGGCCCTTCGTCCGAGCAGTACTTC	NA	TRBJ2-7	TRBV30	NA
CASSPTTGTRGYGYTF	TGTGCCAGCAGCCCTACTACAGGAACCAGAGGATATGGCTACACCTTC	NA	TRBJ1-2	TRBV11-2	NA
CASSQALSGSFSPDTQYF	TGCGCCAGCAGCCAAGCTCTGTCAGGGAGCTTTTCACCAGATACGCAGTATTTT	NA	TRBJ2-3	TRBV4-3	NA
CSAPGGGYTF	TGCAGTGCTCCGGGTGGTGGCTACACCTTC	NA	TRBJ1-2	TRBV20-1	few
CASSQTGGRNEQYF	TGCGCCAGCAGCCAGACAGGGGGCAGGAACGAGCAGTACTTC	TRBD1	TRBJ2-7	TRBV4-1	few